This T cell receptor beta chain was sequenced for a study of OX40 agonist ivuxolimab in advanced cancers. Study background: The patients got ivuxolimab, which is an agonistic anti-OX40 (CD134) antibody.

Patients with autoimmune history or systemic immunosuppression were excluded. This table comes from immunoSEQ multiplex PCR, and its TCRdb copy is limited to in-frame clones, with some not included. There are tens of thousands of clones in the sample; 70% to 90% occur only once, and about 2.5% lies in the top ten. The length of the CDR3 is 15 residues. V was pared by 5 bases and J by 2 bases, with 3 bases of the junction left unmatched. Germline lookup yields CDR1 ENHRY and CDR2 SYGVKD. Sequencing used CD4+ or CD8+ T cells sorted from blood, obtained in a trial of the OX40 agonist ivuxolimab. The chain employs TRBV10-3 and TRBJ2-2; 9 nucleotides line up with TRBD1. The receptor's source is an adult with an advanced solid tumor such as melanoma, head and neck, liver or kidney cancer. The CDR3 here is CAISLGQGNTGELFF. The CDR3 DNA sequence: TGTGCCATCAGTTTGGGACAGGGTAACACCGGGGAGCTGTTTTTT.